The 22 T cell receptor beta chains given below trace back to one sample, sequenced in a study of T-cell reconstitution after alpha-beta-depleted transplantation in children. Findings of the study overall: T cells produced anew were the main source of T-cell counts and diversity one year after transplant.

The library targeted TCRbeta and was prepared with unique molecular identifiers. TCRdb reprocessed the PCR reads with MiXCR, giving one entry per CDR3 protein. Here the sample spans about 300,000 distinct CDR3 sequences, around 7.1% being singletons. Antigens for these TCRs are unknown. This specimen consisted of peripheral blood, obtained 360 days after TCRalphabeta/CD19-depleted stem cell transplant. The receptors stem from a female patient between 2 and 15 years old who had a stem cell transplant for Fanconi anemia, so the T cells may come from the graft donor.

This chain connects TRBV30 to TRBJ1-2, with TRBD1 identical over 11 bases. Germline CDR1 GTSNPN, CDR2 SVGIG (reference sequence). J lost 8 bases, V lost 2 bases, and 4 bases had no gene match. The CDR3 loop spans 13 amino acids. CDR3 region: CAWSPDRGRGYTF. The CDR3 DNA reads as TGTGCCTGGAGTCCGGACAGGGGGCGGGGCTACACCTTC.

Note on this clonotype: Given a much more abundant clone one base away, this may be a read error. This chain connects TRBV12-3 or TRBV12-4 to TRBJ1-5; 7 nucleotides line up with TRBD1. The CDR3 runs to 16 residues. CDR3: CAISLFLTGSYQPQHF. The DNA for the CDR3 is TGTGCCATCAGTTTATTCCTGACAGGGTCTTATCAGCCCCAGCATTTT.

This clonotype has at least ten counts. V and J are TRBV29-1 and TRBJ2-1; D is unclear. Deletions cut 2 bases from V and 0 bases from J, with 5 bases between. The CDR3 runs 13 residues. Germline CDR1 is SQVTM and CDR2 is ANQGSEA. CDR3 region: CSVEHSSYNEQFF. Here the CDR3 DNA reads TGCAGCGTTGAACACAGCTCCTACAATGAGCAGTTCTTC.

This clonotype was picked up a small number of times. The chain has TRBV7-9 and TRBJ1-2, with 8 bases lining up with TRBD1. Germline CDR1 reads SEHNR; CDR2 reads FQNEAQ (reference sequence). Trimming at V came to 5 bases and at J to 4 bases, leaving 12 bases not matched to a gene. The CDR3 length is 16 residues. CDR3 sequence: CASSLTGEEVSYGYTF. The CDR3 DNA follows: TGTGCCAGCAGCCTGACAGGGGAGGAAGTAAGCTATGGCTACACCTTC.

This clonotype was counted many times. The chain employs TRBV5-1 and TRBJ2-7, with 12 bases that match TRBD2. Germline CDR1 and CDR2: SGHRS and YFSETQ. V lost 3 bases to trimming and J lost 2 bases; unmatched junction nucleotides: 9. The CDR3 runs to 17 residues. The CDR3 DNA reads as TGCGCCAGCAGCTGGACTAGCGGGGAGTCATTCACCTACGAGCAGTACTTC. Encoded protein: CASSWTSGESFTYEQYF.

This clonotype came up many times. The chain has TRBV29-1 and TRBJ2-1; 11 nucleotides align to TRBD2. Losses at the gene ends were 2 bases for V and 0 bases for J; bases not matched to a gene: 0. Germline lookup yields CDR1 SQVTM and CDR2 ANQGSEA. This CDR3 comprises 15 residues. CDR3 region: CSVELAGGSYNEQFF. CDR3 DNA sequence: TGCAGCGTTGAACTAGCGGGAGGCTCCTACAATGAGCAGTTCTTC.

This clonotype was picked up many times. This CDR3 reads CASSVAPNTGELFF. CDR3 nucleotides: TGCGCCAGCAGCGTCGCTCCGAACACCGGGGAGCTGTTTTTT. The rearrangement uses TRBV5-1 and TRBJ2-2; D gene uncertain. V lost 4 bases and J 0 bases, leaving 7 bases between the germline ends. The CDR3 spans 14 residues. The germline CDR1 and CDR2 sequences are SGHRS and YFSETQ.

This clonotype came up a few times. The CDR3 protein is CASSSQGSPLKETQYF. The DNA of the CDR3 is TGTGCCAGCAGCTCACAGGGATCCCCCCTAAAAGAGACCCAGTACTTC. The chain couples TRBV7-3 to TRBJ2-5, with D possibly matching TRBD1 (6 bases). CDR3 size: 16 residues. The germline gives CDR1 SGHTA, CDR2 FQGTGA. V gave up 4 bases and J gave up 3 bases, with 18 bases separating them.

The rearrangement joins TRBV25-1 to TRBJ2-7; D is uncertain. This CDR3 has 11 residues. Germline lookup yields CDR1 MGHDK and CDR2 SYGVNS. The V and J ends lost 4 bases and 6 bases respectively, with 7 bases between them. The CDR3 DNA reads as TGTGCCAGCAGTGGAGAAGGCGAGCAGTACGTC. Translating gives CASSGEGEQYV.

This chain joins TRBV5-4 and TRBJ2-3; tentatively, D is TRBD1 (6 bases). Germline values: CDR1 SGHNT, CDR2 YYREEE (reference sequence). V lost 4 bases, J lost 3 bases, and 15 bases lay in between. The CDR3 has 15 amino acids. The CDR3, as DNA: TGTGCCAGCAGCACAACAGGGATGAGAACAGATACGCAGTATTTT. Translating it yields CASSTTGMRTDTQYF.

This rearrangement joins TRBV6-1 to TRBJ1-1; no reliable D call. There are 15 residues in the CDR3. Trimming left V 6 bases short and J 0 bases short, with 14 bases between. The V gene's germline CDR1 is MNHNS and CDR2 SASEGT. The chain's CDR3 is CASRSRTSLNTEAFF. The CDR3, as DNA: TGTGCCAGCAGATCCCGTACCAGTTTGAACACTGAAGCTTTCTTT.

This clonotype turned up a few times. The genes are TRBV5-1 and TRBJ1-5; TRBD1 aligns across 9 bases. Looked up from germline, CDR1 is SGHRS and CDR2 is YFSETQ. V was clipped by 4 bases and J by 6 bases; unmatched bases: 8. The CDR3 extends over 15 amino acids. CDR3 sequence: CASSTGQGQSQPQHF. DNA of the CDR3: TGCGCCAGCAGCACGGGACAGGGTCAAAGTCAGCCCCAGCATTTT.

The chain has TRBV4-3 and TRBJ1-5; TRBD1 might be the D (6 bases). The CDR3 extends over 15 amino acids. Trimming left V 0 bases short and J 7 bases short, with 13 bases between. Germline CDR1 and CDR2: LGHNA and YSLEER. The CDR3 region is CASSQDRHGGQPQHF. CDR3 sequence (DNA): TGCGCCAGCAGCCAAGACAGGCACGGGGGCCAGCCCCAGCATTTT.

This clonotype was observed at least ten times. CDR3 DNA sequence: TGCAGTGCTGCGGGGGGGACCCAAGAGACCCAGTACTTC. Its translation is CSAAGGTQETQYF. The rearrangement links TRBV20-1 to TRBJ2-5; TRBD2 matches at 9 bases. CDR1 and CDR2 from the germline V gene are DFQATT and SNEGSKA (reference sequence). V lost 5 bases to trimming and J lost 1 base; unmatched junction nucleotides: 2. The CDR3 covers 13 residues.

This clonotype was recorded many times. The chain has TRBV9 and TRBJ2-2; D remains ambiguous. Germline-derived CDR1 and CDR2 are SGDLS and YYNGEE. V was trimmed by 0 bases and J by 3 bases, leaving 9 bases between them. The length of the CDR3 is 15 residues. The CDR3 region is CASSVAERYTGELFF. The CDR3 DNA sequence: TGTGCCAGCAGCGTAGCGGAGAGATACACCGGGGAGCTGTTTTTT.

This clonotype was detected ten times or more. The rearrangement joins TRBV10-2 to TRBJ1-5; D unclear. This CDR3 has 13 residues. Trimming removed 7 bases from V and 0 bases from J, with 7 bases in between. CDR1 is WSHSY and CDR2 is SAAADI in the germline V gene. The CDR3 nucleotides are TGCGCCAGCACCTTAAATAGCAATCAGCCCCAGCATTTT. Translation: CASTLNSNQPQHF.

This clonotype turned up a few times. The CDR3 loop is CASSSPQFTDRDNNEQFF. The CDR3 region has the DNA TGTGCCAGCAGTTCCCCCCAATTTACGGACAGGGATAACAATGAGCAGTTCTTC. The genes are TRBV28 and TRBJ2-1; 8 bases map to TRBD1. The CDR3 totals 18 residues. Germline CDR1 MDHEN, CDR2 SYDVKM. V shed 4 bases, J shed 5 bases, and the junction held 16 bases outside the gene matches.

Many counts were recorded for this clonotype. The chain joins TRBV5-6 to TRBJ2-7; the D gene is possibly TRBD2 (5 bases). CDR3 length equals 13 residues. Germline-derived CDR1 and CDR2 are SGHDT and YYEEEE. With 4 bases removed from V and 2 bases from J, the gap between germline ends came to 10 bases. CDR3 sequence reads: CASSPGNTYEQYV. The DNA for the CDR3 is TGTGCCAGCAGCCCGGGGAATACCTACGAGCAGTACGTC.

This clonotype occurred many times. The chain joins TRBV10-3 to TRBJ2-1; 7 positions match TRBD2. V lost 0 bases and J lost 6; bases outside the gene matches: 8. The CDR3 consists of 16 residues. Germline-derived CDR1 and CDR2 are ENHRY and SYGVKD. The CDR3 sequence: CAISESGSGTLNEQFF. In DNA, the CDR3 is TGTGCCATCAGTGAGTCAGGGAGCGGGACGCTCAATGAGCAGTTCTTC.

This clonotype has a count of ten or more. The rearrangement uses TRBV4-2 and TRBJ2-7; 10 nucleotides align to TRBD2. The CDR3 is 15 residues long. Germline lookup yields CDR1 LGHNA and CDR2 YNFKEQ. J gave up 4 bases and V 4 bases, and 7 bases lay outside the gene matches. Here the CDR3 reads CASSLSGRVSYEQYF. For the CDR3, the DNA is TGTGCCAGCAGCCTCAGCGGGAGGGTCTCTTACGAGCAGTACTTC.

This clonotype was seen ten or more times. The genes are TRBV9 and TRBJ2-2; 8 bases align to TRBD1. The junction had 6 bases not matched to a gene; V was cut back by 3 bases and J by 5 bases. The germline gives CDR1 SGDLS, CDR2 YYNGEE. CDR3 length equals 15 residues. The CDR3 DNA sequence: TGTGCCAGCAGCGCGACAGGGGAAGAAACCGGGGAGCTGTTTTTT. It codes for CASSATGEETGELFF.

This clonotype was observed many times. The genes are TRBV20-1 and TRBJ1-3; weak D call: TRBD1 (6 bases). This CDR3 region has 14 residues. With 4 bases removed from V and 0 bases from J, the gap between germline ends came to 10 bases. Germline-derived CDR1 and CDR2 are DFQATT and SNEGSKA (reference sequence). The CDR3 DNA is TGCAGTGCTACCCTCAGGGGCTCTGGAAACACCATATATTTT. Translating it yields CSATLRGSGNTIYF.